This T cell receptor beta chain was identified in a study of blood T cell repertoires in COVID-19. The CDR3 totals 12 residues. Germline loops: CDR1 SQVTM, CDR2 ANQGSEA. Trimming shortened V by 6 bases and J by 7 bases, and 15 bases separated the two germline ends. The assay was immunoSEQ multiplex PCR, and TCRdb's table has in-frame clones only and misses some. This table has a few hundred thousand clones, around 90% appearing once. Source material: PBMCs or T cells enriched from blood (not recorded which). This receptor was taken from a woman aged 18-29 years with acute COVID-19. This chain connects TRBV29-1 to TRBJ1-1; D might be TRBD1 (5 bases). The DNA of the CDR3 is TGCAGCGTCGCCGGTCGGGGGAATGAAGCTTTCTTT. It is translated as CSVAGRGNEAFF.